This entry concerns a single T cell receptor (beta chain). This sample is drawn from a study of blood T cell repertoires in COVID-19. Participants' reported clinical history set cohort assignment. No more than 2 weeks before study entry, exposed participants had met a case of COVID-19. Original processing notes: Amplification from reference gene primers served as the basis for estimated nucleated cell counts. Assay: immunoSEQ multiplex PCR; the TCRdb copy retains only in-frame clones and omits some. The DNA was the basis for D and trimming; V, J and clone size are from that table. The repertoire includes over 200,000 clones, approximately 89% of them detected once, and over 3.5% sits in the top ten. The trim removed 4 bases at V and 0 bases at J, leaving 3 bases unmatched. Per the germline V gene, CDR1 is MNHEY and CDR2 is SVGEGT. The CDR3 runs to 15 residues.

The chain uses TRBV6-2 or TRBV6-3 and TRBJ2-1, with 7 bases lining up with TRBD2. The TCR originated in a woman in her twenties or thirties who had been exposed to COVID-19. The sample taken for sequencing was PBMCs or T cells enriched from blood (not recorded which). CDR3 sequence reads: CASSWTRDSYNEQFF. DNA for the CDR3: TGTGCCAGCAGTTGGACTAGAGACTCCTACAATGAGCAGTTCTTC.